This T cell receptor (beta chain) was documented in a study of vaccination and CD4 T cells after COVID-19. Germline CDR1 SGHNT, CDR2 YYREEE (reference sequence). Trimming removed 0 bases from V and 1 base from J; junction bases left unmatched: 2. The CDR3 sequence is 15 residues long. Treatment: roughly 11-day PBMC culture with coronavirus spike peptide pools or control peptides (ViraFEST assay). Peptide-pool expansion of antigen-specific T cells preceded TCR sequencing in ViraFEST. A note on this clonotype: Its specificity is unknown.

The Oncomine TCR Beta short-read assay was applied to DNA of cultured CD4+ T cells. Each CDR3 protein is one row after TCRdb ran MiXCR on the PCR reads. Among 13,000 to 15,000 distinct CDR3 sequences listed, 25% to 30% were seen once. The sample consisted of CD4+ T cells from blood, cultured in vitro. The source is a human donor who had recovered from COVID-19. The chain couples TRBV5-4 to TRBJ2-7, with 9 bases lining up with TRBD1. CDR3 region: CASSLGQGGSYEQYF. CDR3 DNA sequence: TGTGCCAGCAGCTTGGGACAGGGGGGTTCCTACGAGCAGTACTTC. The full variable domain, rest sourced from reference TRBV5-4 and TRBJ2-7, is ETGVTQSPTHLIKTRGQQVTLRCSSQSGHNTVSWYQQALGQGPQFIFQYYREEENGRGNFPPRFSGLQFPNYSSELNVNALELDDSALYLCASSLGQGGSYEQYFGPGTRLTVT.